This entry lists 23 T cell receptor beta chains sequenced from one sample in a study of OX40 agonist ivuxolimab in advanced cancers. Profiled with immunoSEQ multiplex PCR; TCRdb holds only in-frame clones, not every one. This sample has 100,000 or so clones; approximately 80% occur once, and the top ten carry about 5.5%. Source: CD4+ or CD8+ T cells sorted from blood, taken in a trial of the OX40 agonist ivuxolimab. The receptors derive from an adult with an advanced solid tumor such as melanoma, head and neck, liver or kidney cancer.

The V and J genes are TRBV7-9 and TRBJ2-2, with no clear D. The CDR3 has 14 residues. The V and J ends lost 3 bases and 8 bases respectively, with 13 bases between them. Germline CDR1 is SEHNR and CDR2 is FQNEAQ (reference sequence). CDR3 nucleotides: TGTGCCAGCAGCTTCGACCCGGGTATTGGGGAGCTGTTTTTT. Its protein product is CASSFDPGIGELFF.

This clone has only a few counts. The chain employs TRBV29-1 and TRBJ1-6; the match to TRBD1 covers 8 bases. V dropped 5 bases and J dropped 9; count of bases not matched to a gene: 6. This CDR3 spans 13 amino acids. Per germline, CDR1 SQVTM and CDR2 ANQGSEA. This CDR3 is CSVQDREGSPLHF. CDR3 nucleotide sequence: TGCAGCGTTCAGGACAGGGAAGGTTCACCCCTCCACTTT.

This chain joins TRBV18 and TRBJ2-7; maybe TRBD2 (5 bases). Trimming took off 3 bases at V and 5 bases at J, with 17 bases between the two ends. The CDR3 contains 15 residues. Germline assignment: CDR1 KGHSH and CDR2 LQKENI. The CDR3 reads CASSPRDTRRDEQYF. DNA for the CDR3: TGTGCCAGCTCACCCCGGGATACCAGACGGGACGAGCAGTACTTC.

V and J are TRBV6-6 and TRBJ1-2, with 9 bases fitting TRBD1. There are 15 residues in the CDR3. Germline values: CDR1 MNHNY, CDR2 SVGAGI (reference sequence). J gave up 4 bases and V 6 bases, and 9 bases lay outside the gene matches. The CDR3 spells CASRRRDREGYGYTF. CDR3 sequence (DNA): TGTGCCAGCAGACGCCGGGACAGGGAGGGCTATGGCTACACCTTC.

The chain's CDR3 is CASSPGTGRVMNTEAFF. CDR3 coding DNA: TGCGCCAGCAGCCCAGGGACAGGGAGAGTCATGAACACTGAAGCTTTCTTT. This sequence joins TRBV4-3 and TRBJ1-1, with TRBD1 identical over 9 bases. There are 17 residues in the CDR3. Germline trimming cut 4 bases from V and 0 bases from J; bases unmatched to any gene: 9. The germline CDR1 and CDR2 sequences are LGHNA and YSLEER.

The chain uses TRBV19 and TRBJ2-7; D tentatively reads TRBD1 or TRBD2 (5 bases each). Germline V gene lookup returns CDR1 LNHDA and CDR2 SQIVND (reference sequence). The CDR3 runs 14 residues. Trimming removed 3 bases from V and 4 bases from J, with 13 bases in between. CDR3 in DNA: TGTGCCAGTAGTATCCGGGGCCCCCATTACGAGCAGTACTTC. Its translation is CASSIRGPHYEQYF.

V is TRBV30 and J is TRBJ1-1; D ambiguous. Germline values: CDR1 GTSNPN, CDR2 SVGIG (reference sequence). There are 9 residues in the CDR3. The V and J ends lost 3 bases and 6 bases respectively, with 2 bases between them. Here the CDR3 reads CAWRPEAFF. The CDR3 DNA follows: TGTGCCTGGAGGCCTGAAGCTTTCTTT.

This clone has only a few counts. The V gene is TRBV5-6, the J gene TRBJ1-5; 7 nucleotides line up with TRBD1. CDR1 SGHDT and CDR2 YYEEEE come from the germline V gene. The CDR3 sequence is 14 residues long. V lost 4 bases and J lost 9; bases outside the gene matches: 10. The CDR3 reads CASSVRGAEGPQHF. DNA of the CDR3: TGTGCCAGCAGCGTCAGGGGGGCTGAAGGGCCCCAGCATTTT.

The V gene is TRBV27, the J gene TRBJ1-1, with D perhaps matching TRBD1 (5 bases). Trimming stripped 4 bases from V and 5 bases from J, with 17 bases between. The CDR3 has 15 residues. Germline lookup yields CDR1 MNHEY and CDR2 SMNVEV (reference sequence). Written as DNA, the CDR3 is TGTGCCAGCAGTTCGTTACAGGTTGGGGGTACTGAAGCTTTCTTT. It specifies CASSSLQVGGTEAFF.

The CDR3 DNA reads TGTGCCAGTAGTCGGGACAGGGTCTACGAGCAGTACTTC. This codes for CASSRDRVYEQYF. V and J are TRBV19 and TRBJ2-7; TRBD1 aligns across 9 bases. The CDR3 covers 13 residues. In germline, CDR1 is LNHDA, CDR2 SQIVND (reference sequence). The trim removed 5 bases at V and 3 bases at J, leaving 2 bases unmatched.

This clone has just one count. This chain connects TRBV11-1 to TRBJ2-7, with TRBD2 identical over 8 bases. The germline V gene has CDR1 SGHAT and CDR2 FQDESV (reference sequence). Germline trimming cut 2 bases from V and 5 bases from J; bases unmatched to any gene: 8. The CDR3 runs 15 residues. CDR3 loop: CASSLPLGGGHEQYF. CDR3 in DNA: TGTGCCAGCAGCTTACCCCTCGGGGGGGGGCACGAGCAGTACTTC.

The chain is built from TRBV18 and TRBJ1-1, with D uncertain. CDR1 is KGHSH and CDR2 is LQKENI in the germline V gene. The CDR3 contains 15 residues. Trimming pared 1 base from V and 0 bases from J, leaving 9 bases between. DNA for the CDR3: TGTGCCAGCTCACCACGTGAGGGTATGAACACTGAAGCTTTCTTT. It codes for CASSPREGMNTEAFF.

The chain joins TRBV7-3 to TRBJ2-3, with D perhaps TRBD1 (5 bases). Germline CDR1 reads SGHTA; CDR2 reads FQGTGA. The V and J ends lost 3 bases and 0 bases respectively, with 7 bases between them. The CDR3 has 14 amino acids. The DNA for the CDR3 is TGTGCCAGCAGCTTGACAGCTAGCACAGATACGCAGTATTTT. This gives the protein CASSLTASTDTQYF.

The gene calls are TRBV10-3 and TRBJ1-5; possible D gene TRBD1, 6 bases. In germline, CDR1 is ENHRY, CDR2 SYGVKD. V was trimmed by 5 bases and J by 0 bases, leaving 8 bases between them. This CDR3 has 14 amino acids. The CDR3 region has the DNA TGTGCCATCAGTTCAGGGGATAGCAATCAGCCCCAGCATTTT. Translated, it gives CAISSGDSNQPQHF.

CDR3 sequence: CASSFGLAKGVDTQYF. The DNA for the CDR3 is TGTGCCAGCAGCTTTGGACTAGCTAAGGGAGTAGATACGCAGTATTTT. The J gene is TRBJ2-3, the V gene TRBV7-9; 8 positions match TRBD2. After removal of 3 bases from V and 5 bases from J, the junction contained 10 bases not matched to a gene. CDR1 is SEHNR, CDR2 FQNEAQ, per germline (reference sequence). This CDR3 region has 16 residues. Based on the CDR3 plus reference TRBV7-9 and TRBJ2-3, the full variable domain is DTGVSQNPRHKITKRGQNVTFRCDPISEHNRLYWYRQTLGQGPEFLTYFQNEAQLEKSRLLSDRFSAERPKGSFSTLEIQRTEQGDSAMYLCASSFGLAKGVDTQYFGPGTRLTVL.

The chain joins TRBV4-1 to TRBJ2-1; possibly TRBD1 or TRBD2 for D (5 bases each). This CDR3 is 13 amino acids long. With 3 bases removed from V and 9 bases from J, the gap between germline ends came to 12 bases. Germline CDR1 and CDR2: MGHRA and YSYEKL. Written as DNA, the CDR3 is TGCGCCAGCAGCCAGGGGGTTAGCCCTGAGCAGTTCTTC. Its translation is CASSQGVSPEQFF.

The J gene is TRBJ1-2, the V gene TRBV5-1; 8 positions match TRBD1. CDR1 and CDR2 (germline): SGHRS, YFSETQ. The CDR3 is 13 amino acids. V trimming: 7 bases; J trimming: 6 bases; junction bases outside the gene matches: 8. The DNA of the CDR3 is TGCGCCAGCGCCCGGCCAGGGGGCGATGGCTACACCTTC. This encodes CASARPGGDGYTF.

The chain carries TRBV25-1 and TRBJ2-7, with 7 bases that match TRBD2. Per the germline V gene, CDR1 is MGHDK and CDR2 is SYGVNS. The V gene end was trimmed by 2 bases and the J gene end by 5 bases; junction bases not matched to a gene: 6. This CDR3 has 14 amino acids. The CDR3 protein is CASSEGGGTHEQYF. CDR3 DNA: TGTGCCAGCAGTGAAGGGGGAGGGACCCACGAGCAGTACTTC.

The CDR3 DNA reads as TGTGCCACCAGCAGACCTACGACAGGGTTGGGGTCTCGAGCTTTCTTT. This encodes CATSRPTTGLGSRAFF. The J gene is TRBJ1-1, the V gene TRBV15, with 7 positions matching TRBD1. The CDR3 has 16 residues. J was trimmed by 10 bases and V by 2 bases; bases with no gene match: 16. The germline V gene has CDR1 LNHNV and CDR2 YYDKDF (reference sequence).

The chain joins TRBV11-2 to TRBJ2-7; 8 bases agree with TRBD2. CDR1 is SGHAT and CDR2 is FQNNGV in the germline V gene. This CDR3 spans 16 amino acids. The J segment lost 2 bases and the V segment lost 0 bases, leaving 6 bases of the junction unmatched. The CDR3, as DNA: TGTGCCAGCAGCTTAGATCTCACCGGGAGGGCCTACGAGCAGTACTTC. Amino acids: CASSLDLTGRAYEQYF.

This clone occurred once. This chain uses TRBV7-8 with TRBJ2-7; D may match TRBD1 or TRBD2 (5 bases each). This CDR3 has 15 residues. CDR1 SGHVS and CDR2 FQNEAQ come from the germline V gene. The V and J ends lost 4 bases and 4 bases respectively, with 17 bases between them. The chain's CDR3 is CASSWGTDLLYEQYF. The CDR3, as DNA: TGTGCCAGCAGCTGGGGGACCGACCTTTTGTACGAGCAGTACTTC.

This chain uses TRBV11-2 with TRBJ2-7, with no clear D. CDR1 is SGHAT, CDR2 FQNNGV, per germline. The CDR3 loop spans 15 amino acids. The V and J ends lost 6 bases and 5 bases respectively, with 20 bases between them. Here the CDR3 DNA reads TGTGCCAGCAGACCTCCATGGCCAGTGCTCGACGAGCAGTACTTC. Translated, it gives CASRPPWPVLDEQYF.

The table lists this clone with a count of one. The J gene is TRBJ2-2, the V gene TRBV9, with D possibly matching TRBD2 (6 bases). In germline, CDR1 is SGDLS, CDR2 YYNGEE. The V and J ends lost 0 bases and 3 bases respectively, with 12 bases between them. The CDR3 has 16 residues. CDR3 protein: CASSVVGSGYTGELFF. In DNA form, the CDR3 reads TGTGCCAGCAGCGTAGTAGGTAGCGGTTACACCGGGGAGCTGTTTTTT. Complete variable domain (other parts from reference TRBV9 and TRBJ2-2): DSGVTQTPKHLITATGQRVTLRCSPRSGDLSVYWYQQSLDQGLQFLIQYYNGEERAKGNILERFSAQQFPDLHSELNLSSLELGDSALYFCASSVVGSGYTGELFFGEGSRLTVL.